The clone carrying this T cell receptor (beta chain) has more than one count but fewer than ten. The antigen remains undetermined. The CDR3 extends over 14 amino acids. The V end lost 6 bases, the J end lost 7 bases, and 18 bases lay between the germline ends. Germline V gives CDR1 ENHRY, CDR2 SYGVKD. TCRdb's table, derived via immunoSEQ multiplex PCR, lists solely in-frame clones and lacks some. In the table there are under 150,000 clones, more than 85% of which are singletons. This specimen belongs to a study of T cell responses to AZD1222 COVID-19 vaccine. Broader study findings: Repertoires were obtained only post-peak T cell response. Spike-wide vaccine-associated CD4 TCRs dominated at 160-218 and 743-854. Clonal diversity may have been underestimated in mostly white British donors.

The clonotype was recovered from an adult who received the AZD1222 COVID-19 vaccine. J is TRBJ1-2 and V is TRBV10-3; possibly TRBD1 for D (6 bases). The source was peripheral blood, collected 28 days after the second AZD1222 dose. The CDR3 reads CAIRDRVMGLGYTF. In nucleotides, the CDR3 is TGTGCCATCAGGGACAGAGTAATGGGTCTTGGCTACACCTTC.